This T cell receptor (beta chain) was sequenced in a study of early T cells in non-severe SARS-CoV-2 infection. The junction had 11 bases not matched to a gene; V was cut back by 4 bases and J by 2 bases. The CDR3 is made up of 18 amino acids. CDR1 and CDR2 from the germline V gene are SNHLY and FYNNEI. TCRdb called the 5' RACE reads again in MiXCR, with one record for every CDR3 protein. Of over 85,000 distinct CDR3 sequences in the sample, roughly 17% were seen once. This TCR came from an adult who was a healthcare worker with PCR-confirmed SARS-CoV-2 infection or an uninfected control (not recorded which). The chain has TRBV2 and TRBJ2-5; TRBD2 aligns across 12 bases. Sequencing was performed on whole blood. CDR3 in amino acids: CASSAFAGTSGLQETQYF. The CDR3 nucleotides are TGTGCCAGCAGTGCGTTTGCTGGGACTAGCGGGCTACAAGAGACCCAGTACTTC.